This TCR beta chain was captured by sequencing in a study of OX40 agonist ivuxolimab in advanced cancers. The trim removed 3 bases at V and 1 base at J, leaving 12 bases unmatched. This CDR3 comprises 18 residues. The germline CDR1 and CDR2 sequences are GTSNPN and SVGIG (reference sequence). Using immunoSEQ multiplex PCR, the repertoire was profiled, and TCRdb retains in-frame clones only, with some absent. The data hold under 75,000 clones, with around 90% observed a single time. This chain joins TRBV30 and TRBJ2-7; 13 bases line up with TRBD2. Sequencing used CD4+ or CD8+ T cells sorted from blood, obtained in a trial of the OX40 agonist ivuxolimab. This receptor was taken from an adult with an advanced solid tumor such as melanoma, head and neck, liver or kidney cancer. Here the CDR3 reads CAWRGSRGTSGISYEQYF. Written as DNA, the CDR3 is TGTGCCTGGAGAGGATCCCGGGGGACTAGCGGGATTTCCTACGAGCAGTACTTC.